Below, one T cell receptor (beta chain) is given with its context. Its cognate antigen is unknown. PCR was performed using 60 Vbeta and 13 Jbeta primers. Sequencing was performed with immunoSEQ multiplex PCR; in TCRdb, only in-frame clones are kept and a portion is missing. The sample contains about 160,000 clones, around 69% of which appear only once. The CDR3 is made up of 14 amino acids. Germline CDR1 SNHLY, CDR2 FYNNEI. The V end lost 3 bases, the J end lost 7 bases, and 13 bases lay between the germline ends. This sample is part of a study of cytomegalovirus exposure and HLA in healthy donors. Study outcomes and limitations: V- and J-gene trimming of TCR beta was linked (in a later analysis) to a missense DCLRE1C variant.

The chain uses TRBV2 and TRBJ2-1; D unclear. This TCR derives from a woman under 40 in good health and CMV-seronegative. Sequences were obtained from PBMCs. The CDR3 reads CASSDLTIQNEQFF. The CDR3 region has the DNA TGTGCCAGCAGTGACTTAACTATCCAGAATGAGCAGTTCTTC.